These T cell receptor beta chains were read from a single sample in a study of CD8 T cells in ankylosing spondylitis. TCRdb used MiXCR to reprocess the 5' RACE reads, holding one entry per CDR3 protein. Of approximately 300,000 distinct CDR3 sequences listed, 6.5% to 10% are singletons. Sequenced sample: blood, either unsorted or a sorted T cell fraction (not recorded which). These receptors came from a male donor with ankylosing spondylitis. The CDR3 runs from the conserved cysteine through the conserved F or W. Each record gives: V gene, J gene, clone size, D gene, CDR3 DNA, CDR3 protein. A D gene is named only where the DNA matches it firmly. The size field is filled for only some rows; it gives once, few, many or a size class.

v_gene: TRBV7-9
j_gene: TRBJ1-1
abundance: once
d_gene: NA
CDR3nt: TGTGCCAGCAGCTTTAACAGGGTGGACACTGAAGCTTTCTTT
CDR3aa: CASSFNRVDTEAFF

v_gene: TRBV18
j_gene: TRBJ2-3
abundance: NA
d_gene: NA
CDR3nt: TGTGCCAGCTCACCTCAGACTTCTAGCACAGATACGCAGTATTTT
CDR3aa: CASSPQTSSTDTQYF

v_gene: TRBV20-1
j_gene: TRBJ1-5
abundance: NA
d_gene: NA
CDR3nt: TGCAGTGCTACCCTCCGGGCCTATAGCAATCAGCCCCAGCATTTT
CDR3aa: CSATLRAYSNQPQHF

v_gene: TRBV29-1
j_gene: TRBJ2-3
abundance: many
d_gene: TRBD1
CDR3nt: TGCAGCACCCGAAGGGGGCCGCTCACAGATACGCAGTATTTT
CDR3aa: CSTRRGPLTDTQYF

v_gene: TRBV6-1
j_gene: TRBJ2-3
abundance: NA
d_gene: TRBD2
CDR3nt: TGTGCCAGCAGTCTCCGACTAGCGGTCACAGATACGCAGTATTTT
CDR3aa: CASSLRLAVTDTQYF

v_gene: TRBV5-1
j_gene: TRBJ2-2
abundance: NA
d_gene: NA
CDR3nt: TGCGCCAGCAGCCTCGCCGGTGACCCGATAGGACGGCTGTTTTTT
CDR3aa: CASSLAGDPIGRLFF

v_gene: TRBV29-1
j_gene: TRBJ2-5
abundance: NA
d_gene: NA
CDR3nt: TGCAGCGTCGGCCGAGGGGCCGCAGAGACCCAGTACTTC
CDR3aa: CSVGRGAAETQYF

v_gene: TRBV9
j_gene: TRBJ1-5
abundance: NA
d_gene: NA
CDR3nt: TGTGCCAGCAGCGTAGATGAGGGGGATCAGCCCCAGCATTTT
CDR3aa: CASSVDEGDQPQHF

v_gene: TRBV11-2
j_gene: TRBJ2-2
abundance: NA
d_gene: TRBD1
CDR3nt: TGTGCCAGCAGCTTTGACAGGGGGCGAACTCAGACCGGGGAGCTGTTTTTT
CDR3aa: CASSFDRGRTQTGELFF

v_gene: TRBV19
j_gene: TRBJ2-1
abundance: NA
d_gene: TRBD2
CDR3nt: TGTGCCAGTAGTAGAGCGGGATACAATGAGCAGTTCTTC
CDR3aa: CASSRAGYNEQFF

v_gene: TRBV4-1
j_gene: TRBJ2-1
abundance: few
d_gene: TRBD2
CDR3nt: TGCGCCAGCAAGCGGGAGGGCCGGAATGAGCAGTTCTTC
CDR3aa: CASKREGRNEQFF

v_gene: TRBV19
j_gene: TRBJ1-5
abundance: NA
d_gene: TRBD1
CDR3nt: TGTGCCAGTAGTACACAGGGGAGGCGGCCCCAGCATTTT
CDR3aa: CASSTQGRRPQHF

v_gene: TRBV7-3
j_gene: TRBJ2-3
abundance: many
d_gene: TRBD2
CDR3nt: TGTGCCAGCAGCTCCGGACTAGCTTGGGATACGCAGTATTTT
CDR3aa: CASSSGLAWDTQYF

v_gene: TRBV20-1
j_gene: TRBJ2-1
abundance: NA
d_gene: NA
CDR3nt: TGCAGTGCTCTCCGGGAACCTTCCTACAATGAGCAGTTCTTC
CDR3aa: CSALREPSYNEQFF

v_gene: TRBV5-1
j_gene: TRBJ1-5
abundance: few
d_gene: NA
CDR3nt: TGCGCCAGCAGCTTCTCGGGGGGTGGCAATCAGCCCCAGCATTTT
CDR3aa: CASSFSGGGNQPQHF

v_gene: TRBV4-1
j_gene: TRBJ2-2
abundance: NA
d_gene: NA
CDR3nt: TGCGCCAGCAGCCAAGTTTGGCAGGATAACACCGGGGAGCTGTTTTTT
CDR3aa: CASSQVWQDNTGELFF

v_gene: TRBV12-3/TRBV12-4
j_gene: TRBJ2-3
abundance: few
d_gene: TRBD2
CDR3nt: TGTGCCAGCAGTTTAATAGCGGGAGCGGGGGCAGATACGCAGTATTTT
CDR3aa: CASSLIAGAGADTQYF

v_gene: TRBV28
j_gene: TRBJ2-1
abundance: NA
d_gene: TRBD2
CDR3nt: TGTGCCAGCAGTTTGCCGCTAGCGGATTCGTACAATGAGCAGTTCTTC
CDR3aa: CASSLPLADSYNEQFF

v_gene: TRBV20-1
j_gene: TRBJ1-4
abundance: many
d_gene: TRBD1
CDR3nt: TGCAGTGCCGCGACAGGGGGAGTGGAAAAACTGTTTTTT
CDR3aa: CSAATGGVEKLFF

v_gene: TRBV7-2
j_gene: TRBJ2-3
abundance: many
d_gene: NA
CDR3nt: TGTGCCAGCAGCAAACTACTCACAGATACGCAGTATTTT
CDR3aa: CASSKLLTDTQYF

v_gene: TRBV4-1
j_gene: TRBJ2-1
abundance: NA
d_gene: NA
CDR3nt: TGCGCCAGCAGCCAAAGGCTTGGACCTACCAAGCAGTTCTTC
CDR3aa: CASSQRLGPTKQFF

v_gene: TRBV20-1
j_gene: TRBJ1-6
abundance: NA
d_gene: NA
CDR3nt: TGCAGTGCTAGAGTTTTTATAGGGGAAGCATCATCACCCCTCCACTTT
CDR3aa: CSARVFIGEASSPLHF

v_gene: TRBV25-1
j_gene: TRBJ2-7
abundance: few
d_gene: NA
CDR3nt: TGTGCCAGCAGTGAATTGGAGGGGCGCGGCGAGCAGTACTTC
CDR3aa: CASSELEGRGEQYF

v_gene: TRBV3-1
j_gene: TRBJ2-2
abundance: few
d_gene: NA
CDR3nt: TGTGCCAGCAGCCAAAGGACAGCCGGGGAGCTGTTTTTT
CDR3aa: CASSQRTAGELFF

v_gene: TRBV10-3
j_gene: TRBJ2-1
abundance: NA
d_gene: NA
CDR3nt: TGTGCCATCAGGGCCTCCGATGAGCAGTTCTTC
CDR3aa: CAIRASDEQFF

v_gene: TRBV5-1
j_gene: TRBJ2-1
abundance: many
d_gene: TRBD2
CDR3nt: TGCGCCAGCAGCTTGTTAGCGGGAGGTCTACAGTTCTCCTACAATGAGCAGTTCTTC
CDR3aa: CASSLLAGGLQFSYNEQFF

v_gene: TRBV7-9
j_gene: TRBJ1-5
abundance: few
d_gene: NA
CDR3nt: TGTGCCAGCAGCGACGTTTTCCGGCCTTACCAGCCCCAGCATTTT
CDR3aa: CASSDVFRPYQPQHF

v_gene: TRBV2
j_gene: TRBJ2-7
abundance: NA
d_gene: TRBD1
CDR3nt: TGTGCCAGCTTCCTCCAAGCGAGAGGACAGGGAAAAAGGGAGCAGTACTTC
CDR3aa: CASFLQARGQGKREQYF